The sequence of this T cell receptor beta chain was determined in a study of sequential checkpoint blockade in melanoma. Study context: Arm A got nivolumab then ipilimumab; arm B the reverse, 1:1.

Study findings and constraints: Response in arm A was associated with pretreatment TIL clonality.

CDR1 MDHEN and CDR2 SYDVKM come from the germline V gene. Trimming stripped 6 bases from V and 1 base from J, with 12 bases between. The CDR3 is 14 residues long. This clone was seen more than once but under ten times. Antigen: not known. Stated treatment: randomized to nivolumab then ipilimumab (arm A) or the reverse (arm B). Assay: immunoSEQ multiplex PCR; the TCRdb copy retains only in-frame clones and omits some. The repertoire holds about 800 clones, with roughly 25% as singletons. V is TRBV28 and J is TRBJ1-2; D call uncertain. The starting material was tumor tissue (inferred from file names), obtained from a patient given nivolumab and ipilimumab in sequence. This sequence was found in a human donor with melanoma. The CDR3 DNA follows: TGTGCCAGCAGCCCCCTGGGGAATAACTATGGCTACACCTTC. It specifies CASSPLGNNYGYTF.